These 21 T cell receptor beta chains were all obtained from the same sample, sequenced in a study of T cell repertoires in cytomegalovirus infection. TCRdb itself ran the reads through MiXCR, one entry per CDR3 protein. The sample records about 890,000 distinct CDR3 sequences, about a third being singletons. Their cognate antigens are unknown. The sequences come from cultured CD8+ T cells from PBMCs, collected from culture after CMV antigen stimulation. These receptors all stem from a human donor in good health (CMV status not recorded). Some clones in this sample may be carry-over from other donors' samples.

The rearrangement joins TRBV6-2 or TRBV6-3 to TRBJ1-3; D is undetermined. The CDR3 extends over 12 amino acids. Germline values: CDR1 MNHEY, CDR2 SVGEGT. Trimming cost V 10 bases and J 2 bases, with 9 bases left between them. For the CDR3, the DNA is TGTGCCACCGGAGGCACTGGAAACACCATATATTTT. Residues: CATGGTGNTIYF.

This clonotype has just a few counts. The CDR3 region has the DNA TGTGCCAGCAGCTTACGGGTGGCCGGCGAGCAGTACTTC. It specifies CASSLRVAGEQYF. V usage is TRBV7-6 and J usage is TRBJ2-7; D not certain. There are 13 residues in the CDR3. Trimming stripped 2 bases from V and 6 bases from J, with 11 bases between. Germline CDR1 is SGHVS and CDR2 is FNYEAQ.

There are a few counts of this clonotype. The gene calls are TRBV19 and TRBJ1-2; D perhaps matches TRBD1 (6 bases). The CDR3 loop spans 15 amino acids. V was trimmed by 8 bases and J by 2 bases, leaving 18 bases between them. Germline CDR1 LNHDA, CDR2 SQIVND (reference sequence). The CDR3 here is CASSRDNGFNYGYTF. The CDR3 region has the DNA TGTGCCAGTTCCCGGGACAACGGCTTCAACTATGGCTACACCTTC.

The chain recombines TRBV4-2 with TRBJ2-1; TRBD2 matches at 14 bases. Germline trimming cut 4 bases from V and 10 bases from J; bases unmatched to any gene: 15. This CDR3 contains 18 residues. In germline, CDR1 is LGHNA, CDR2 YNFKEQ. In nucleotides, the CDR3 is TGTGCCAGCAGCCCCTACTCAGGGACTAGCGGGGGCTCAGGGGAGCAGTTCTTC. This codes for CASSPYSGTSGGSGEQFF.

The chain joins TRBV2 to TRBJ2-3; TRBD2 aligns across 14 bases. Trimming removed 7 bases from V and 5 bases from J; junction bases left unmatched: 17. Germline V gene data show CDR1 as SNHLY and CDR2 as FYNNEI. The CDR3 covers 19 residues. This chain's CDR3 is CASTLPLSGTSGGGDTQYF. CDR3 DNA sequence: TGTGCCAGCACCTTACCCCTCTCGGGGACTAGCGGGGGAGGAGATACGCAGTATTTT.

This clonotype came up many times. This chain joins TRBV7-8 and TRBJ2-2; tentatively, D is TRBD2 (6 bases). CDR3 length equals 15 residues. Germline loops: CDR1 SGHVS, CDR2 FQNEAQ. V was cut by 0 bases and J by 7 bases, with 12 bases left in between. The CDR3 nucleotides read TGTGCCAGCAGCTTAGCTGGGGGGTGGAACGGGGAGCTGTTTTTT. Its protein is CASSLAGGWNGELFF.

This clonotype has ten or more counts. The rearrangement uses TRBV7-2 and TRBJ2-1, with D tentatively TRBD1 (5 bases). The germline V gene has CDR1 SGHTA and CDR2 FQGNSA. The CDR3 length is 14 residues. The V and J ends lost 0 bases and 5 bases respectively, with 8 bases between them. In nucleotides, the CDR3 is TGTGCCAGCAGCTTAGCGGGGCCCAACAATGAGCAGTTCTTC. It translates to CASSLAGPNNEQFF.

The chain uses TRBV6-5 and TRBJ2-1, with D possibly TRBD1 on 5 matching bases. The CDR3 runs to 16 residues. Germline V lookup: CDR1 MNHEY, CDR2 SVGAGI. Trimming removed 3 bases from V and 2 bases from J, with 14 bases in between. The CDR3 sequence: CASSYLAGQAYNEQFF. CDR3 sequence (DNA): TGTGCCAGCAGTTATTTAGCAGGGCAGGCCTACAATGAGCAGTTCTTC.

The chain combines TRBV19 with TRBJ1-2; D is unresolved. Germline V gives CDR1 LNHDA, CDR2 SQIVND (reference sequence). V lost 8 bases, J lost 1 base, and 14 bases lay in between. The length of the CDR3 is 14 residues. The CDR3 is CASQNMEVNYGYTF. As DNA, the CDR3 is TGTGCCAGTCAAAATATGGAGGTTAACTATGGCTACACCTTC.

J is TRBJ1-1 and V is TRBV6-1; 9 bases are shared with TRBD1. The CDR3 spans 15 residues. V shed 8 bases, J shed 4 bases, and the junction held 11 bases outside the gene matches. CDR1 and CDR2 from the germline V gene are MNHNS and SASEGT. CDR3 sequence: CASVGTGFTGTEAFF. The DNA of the CDR3 is TGTGCCAGCGTTGGGACAGGGTTCACGGGCACTGAAGCTTTCTTT.

The rearrangement uses TRBV7-4 and TRBJ1-2; D call uncertain. V was shortened by 2 bases and J by 3 bases, with 10 bases between the two germline ends. In germline, CDR1 is SGHVT, CDR2 SQSDAQ. This CDR3 has 14 amino acids. CDR3 region: CASSLTREDYGYTF. The CDR3 DNA is TGTGCCAGCAGCTTAACCAGAGAGGACTATGGCTACACCTTC.

The V call is TRBV2, the J call TRBJ1-5; D uncertain. The CDR3 has 13 amino acids. Germline loops: CDR1 SNHLY, CDR2 FYNNEI. V was pared by 7 bases and J by 4 bases, with 11 bases between. CDR3 sequence (DNA): TGTGCCAGCACCTCCAGAGCAAATCAGCCCCAGCATTTT. Translating it yields CASTSRANQPQHF.

The chain couples TRBV14 to TRBJ1-4; D is unresolved. In germline, CDR1 is SGHDN, CDR2 FVKESK. Trimming pared 3 bases from V and 4 bases from J, leaving 6 bases between. This CDR3 contains 13 residues. Here the CDR3 reads CASSHRYNEKLFF. In DNA, the CDR3 is TGTGCCAGCAGCCACCGTTATAATGAAAAACTGTTTTTT.

This rearrangement joins TRBV2 to TRBJ2-1; D is unresolved. The CDR3 covers 15 residues. Germline assignment: CDR1 SNHLY and CDR2 FYNNEI. Trimming stripped 6 bases from V and 6 bases from J, with 18 bases between. The CDR3: CASRDRALVGNEQFF. DNA for the CDR3: TGTGCCAGCAGGGACCGGGCCCTGGTAGGCAATGAGCAGTTCTTC.

This clonotype was seen a few times. The chain recombines TRBV2 with TRBJ1-4; D gene unclear. CDR1 and CDR2 (germline): SNHLY, FYNNEI. The CDR3 sequence is 11 residues long. The V end was cut by 5 bases, the J end by 6 bases, with 4 bases between. CDR3 sequence reads: CASSWDEKLFF. Here the CDR3 DNA reads TGTGCCAGCAGTTGGGATGAAAAACTGTTTTTT. Drawing the rest from reference TRBV2 and TRBJ1-4, the complete variable domain is EPEVTQTPSHQVTQMGQEVILRCVPISNHLYFYWYRQILGQKVEFLVSFYNNEISEKSEIFDDQFSVERPDGSNFTLKIRSTKLEDSAMYFCASSWDEKLFFGSGTQLSVL.

In its sample, this clonotype was seen a few times. The rearrangement uses TRBV15 and TRBJ1-1; the match to TRBD1 covers 9 bases. This CDR3 has 15 amino acids. Germline CDR1 reads LNHNV; CDR2 reads YYDKDF (reference sequence). Trimming removed 5 bases from V and 3 bases from J; junction bases left unmatched: 7. Here the CDR3 reads CATSPNRGLYTEAFF. For the CDR3, the DNA is TGTGCCACCAGCCCTAACAGGGGGCTGTACACTGAAGCTTTCTTT.

The table lists this clonotype with many counts. J is TRBJ2-5 and V is TRBV6-1, with 8 nucleotides matching TRBD2. V was clipped by 4 bases and J by 4 bases; unmatched bases: 17. The CDR3 consists of 18 residues. Germline CDR1 MNHNS, CDR2 SASEGT. The CDR3 nucleotides are TGTGCCAGCAGTGGCGGGACTAGTAATTATCGGCAAGTAGAGACCCAGTACTTC. This translates into CASSGGTSNYRQVETQYF.

This clonotype has ten or more counts. The chain links TRBV7-6 to TRBJ1-6; D is possibly TRBD1 (5 bases). V was shortened by 1 base and J by 2 bases, with 15 bases between the two germline ends. CDR1 and CDR2 from the germline V gene are SGHVS and FNYEAQ. This CDR3 comprises 18 residues. The CDR3 nucleotides read TGTGCCAGCAGCTTAGGGCCCTTCGGGGGGACCTATAATTCACCCCTCCACTTT. It encodes CASSLGPFGGTYNSPLHF.

As concerns this clonotype: Its ends do not fully match the called genes, so a read error is possible. CDR3 sequence: CASSQDSRRVF. The CDR3 DNA reads TGTGCCAGCAGCCAAGATTCGAGGCGGGTTTTT. The gene calls are TRBV4-2 and TRBJ2-3, with D maybe TRBD2 (5 bases). This CDR3 has 11 residues. Germline V lookup: CDR1 LGHNA, CDR2 YNFKEQ.

This clonotype was recorded at least ten times. The gene calls are TRBV7-6 and TRBJ2-3, with TRBD2 matching 10 bases. Germline loops: CDR1 SGHVS, CDR2 FNYEAQ. The CDR3 is made up of 16 amino acids. V lost 1 base, J lost 1 base, and 2 bases stayed unmatched. CDR3 DNA: TGTGCCAGCAGCTTAGTAGCGGGGGGCCGCACAGATACGCAGTATTTT. It translates to CASSLVAGGRTDTQYF.

The rearrangement joins TRBV13 to TRBJ1-2; D is ambiguous. This CDR3 contains 14 residues. Trimming took off 1 base at V and 2 bases at J, with 8 bases between the two ends. Germline-derived CDR1 and CDR2 are PRHDT and FYEKMQ (reference sequence). Here the CDR3 DNA reads TGTGCCAGCAGCTTAGCGCAGCTGAACTATGGCTACACCTTC. Residues: CASSLAQLNYGYTF.